This T cell receptor (beta chain) derives from a study of cytomegalovirus exposure and HLA in healthy donors (dated by TCRdb to about 2017). At the level of the whole study: An earlier analysis of several hundred of the donors reported 276 Gb of sequence data and around 100 million unique TCR beta sequences obtained from about 170 million T cells. Around 320 gigabases of sequencing data and tens of millions of unique TCR sequences were included in an early release covering about 700 HLA-typed donors. All discovery cohort repertoires had been generated on a single sequencing platform. The study used immunosequencing to profile the T cell repertoires of 666 subjects and linked those repertoires to cytomegalovirus serostatus. On average, roughly 240,000 unique TCR beta nucleotide sequences were sequenced per donor among more than 350 genotyped donors of the cohort, with roughly 18% of those sequences being non-productive. Of the 350 to 400 genotyped donors, around 81% fell in the genetic ancestry cluster associated with self-reported Caucasian donors. Genome-wide SNP genotypes for about 55% of the roughly 670 donors were used in a later genetic analysis, which treated that subset as a discovery cohort. Along with the 666-subject first cohort, a separate validation cohort of more than 90 different subjects was used. Alongside the repertoire data, information on donor age, sex, ethnicity and CMV serostatus was compiled. Both class I and class II loci were covered by HLA typing, at four-digit resolution. The number of donors typed differed by locus, with roughly 620-630 for A, B, C, DRB1 and DQB1, approximately 500 for DQA1, over 600 for DPA1, and under 490 for DPB1. In an earlier analysis of about 590 of the donors, high-throughput TCR beta sequencing was used to judge whether each TCR beta V gene segment behaved as functional or pseudogenic. To predict cytomegalovirus infection status, the study combined high-throughput TCR immunosequencing, statistical association of individual TCRs with disease status, and machine learning. To study patterns of TCR occurrence, a later analysis re-analyzed previously published TCR beta repertoires from 500 to 850 donors and added high-resolution HLA genotyping. The aim of the study was to test whether cataloging public T cell receptors could identify signatures of past pathogen exposure. Rather than using new phenotypic data, the later analysis identified candidate immune exposures from TCR beta sequences and from how often those sequences occurred across donors. Because of strong linkage in the cohort, five DR-DQ haplotypes were treated as single units for association and clustering.

The germline V gene sets CDR1 to SGHRS and CDR2 to YFSETQ. The CDR3 spans 15 residues, from the cysteine through the phenylalanine. Only the CDR3 part of the read is kept: 45 bases, read in frame from the first base. Trimming takes 4 bases off V and 9 bases off J; junction bases not matched to a gene: 6. In total, more than 500 healthy bone marrow donors made up the cohort. At the time of sampling, every cohort member was nominally healthy, though immune exposures that went unrecorded were likely present. The donor tested CMV seropositive, placing the donor among the 289 seropositive members of the cohort. A peripheral blood sample was provided by each donor, and peripheral blood mononuclear cells were used for TCR beta sequencing. Genomic DNA extraction from the blood cell samples was performed with the Qiagen DNeasy Blood Extraction Kit. General study outcomes and caveats: Only TCR beta chains were sequenced in this cohort, and the absence of alpha or paired-chain data limited detectable features. The sequencing pipeline was judged likely to have produced a cluster of highly shared sequence variants as a technical artifact. The only immune exposure information available for the cohort was CMV serostatus. Correlated functional status among segregating V segments might be attributable to linkage disequilibrium, but an unknown experimental factor could not be ruled out. Sequencing depth was assumed to be roughly uniform across donors in the presence/absence analyses, though that assumption may not hold. In a later analysis, the rate of TCR association differed among HLA loci, with DRB1 alleles having the most associated TCRs and HLA-C alleles having the fewest. When HLA alleles, especially DR and DQ, strongly co-occurred, attributing TCR associations to individual alleles was difficult. Most TCR sequences were observed very rarely across donors, whereas some public TCRs were present in many individuals. Approximately 16 rarely observed V segments, including chromosome 9 orphons, were excluded from the earlier analysis of a few hundred of the donors because counts were too low. A later analysis reported that several top co-occurrence clusters appeared linked to parvovirus B19, influenza, CMV and Epstein-Barr virus. Compared with equally common non-associated chains, HLA-associated TCR beta chains in a later analysis were more clonally expanded and had lower generation probabilities. Three of the identified cytomegalovirus-associated TCR beta chains were confirmed in vitro to be specific for cytomegalovirus antigens. A further reported finding was that TCR beta sequences accurately predicted the HLA-A and HLA-B alleles for most subjects in the first cohort. In both the original and validation cohorts, the classifier was reported to diagnose cytomegalovirus status with high specificity and sensitivity. Some IMGT-functional V segments, including TRBV6-2 and TRBV6-3, could not be told apart with the 87-base-pair reads, so those segments were excluded. According to the authors, the approach could potentially be generalized to other disease states and immunological phenotypes. Specific HLA alleles were associated with 15,000 to 20,000 TCR beta sequences at a false discovery rate of 0.05 in a later analysis. Compared with the approximately 700-donor mean, donors in an Asian-associated ancestry cluster had fewer N-insertions in productive TCRs, according to a later genetic analysis. A later genetic analysis associated a missense DCLRE1C variant with V-gene and J-gene trimming of TCR beta chains, and an independent cohort replicated the association. In the study, around 150 TCR beta chains were listed as associated with cytomegalovirus. According to a later analysis, most CMV-associated TCR beta chains appeared to be HLA-restricted, and the HLA associations seemed to be driven largely by CMV exposure. In an earlier analysis of about 540 of the donors, most TCR beta V segments were observed in productive rearrangements about 90% or about 30% of the time, broadly matching IMGT annotations. Because HLA typing was unavailable for some donors at each locus, only the typed subset was used in association tests.

The receptor library was made with the immunoSEQ multiplex PCR assay. For the multiplex PCR, a mixture combining 60 forward primers for TCR Vbeta segments and 13 reverse primers for TCR Jbeta segments was used. The CDR3 region of rearranged TCR beta genes was amplified from genomic DNA by a multiplex PCR assay. The Illumina HiSeq System was used to sequence the amplified TCR beta libraries as 87-base-pair reads. The study's own analysis went as follows. A later analysis counted about 82 million unique TCR beta chains across the 666 repertoires, and some 11 million of these chains were shared by at least two donors. Raw reads were error-corrected and collapsed into unique sequences with a nearest-neighbor algorithm that merged closely related sequences to remove PCR and sequencing errors. V, D and J gene segments were assigned by aligning CDR3 sequences to IMGT reference sequences. For a sequence to be retained, at least a six-nucleotide match to both a V gene segment and a J gene segment was required. Rearrangements were classified as productive when the CDR3 lacked stop codons and remained in frame with V and J, and all other rearrangements were classified as non-productive. Following IMGT convention, CDR3 was defined as the stretch from the second conserved V-encoded cysteine up to the conserved J-encoded phenylalanine. The earlier analysis of some 550 of the donors excluded any sequence lacking an unambiguous match to a single V gene segment. An earlier analysis of 550 to 650 of the donors classified V segments as functional when productive rearrangements were above 56.7% and as segregating when the standard deviation between donors was above 5%. A statistical classification framework was developed to diagnose cytomegalovirus status using the catalog of TCR beta chain sequences. In a later analysis, TCR nucleotide sequences were compared against IMGT/GENE-DB human TR gene sequences so that V and J genes could be assigned. Using the TCRdist pipeline, a later analysis assigned CDR3 sequences along with most-parsimonious VDJ recombination scenarios. A later analysis defined each TCR beta chain by its CDR3 amino acid sequence plus V-gene family, and excluded reads lacking a unique V-gene family. In a later analysis, around 650 highly shared, low-generation-probability nucleotide sequences were removed to address suspected cross-contamination and a sequencing artifact. In a later analysis, a clonal expansion index was calculated for each public chain from normalized within-repertoire ranks of inferred template counts. In a later analysis, generation probabilities were computed using a VDJ recombination model fitted to out-of-frame rearrangements, and the results were checked against IGoR. Hypergeometric tests were used in a later analysis to score TCR-TCR, TCR-HLA and TCR-CMV co-occurrence, with a repertoire-size bias correction applied to the TCR pairs. A later analysis estimated false discovery rates by permuting HLA or CMV assignments 20 times. In a later analysis, co-occurring TCRs were grouped using DBSCAN, with TCRdist sequence similarity added in when clustering inside HLA-allele-positive subsets. For co-occurrence clustering, repertoires with fewer than 30,000 or more than 120,000 public chains were excluded, along with a handful of repertoires with anomalous nucleotide sharing. TCRdb mirrors the immuneACCESS table, restricted to in-frame sequences. Some clones are absent from its copies; in checked studies, under half trace to an unresolved V gene, and the reason for the others is unknown. That table furnishes V, J and clone size, whereas the DNA furnished D and trimming. Present in this sample are just over 150,000 clones, over 80% of which were seen just once. Approximately 6.7% of the sample rests with the top ten.

This clone was found a few times. There is no known antigen for this receptor. Within one base of it there is no much larger clone, and no base qualities were kept. The chain was built from TRBV5-1 and TRBJ2-1; 14 of the junction bases match TRBD2. The TCR originated in a male donor in good health and CMV-seropositive. Sequenced: PBMCs. The sequenced DNA is TGCGCCAGCAGCCAGACTAGCGGGAGGGCAGGTGAGCAGTTCTTC. Its protein reads: CASSQTSGRAGEQFF.